The following is a T cell receptor beta chain sequence with its context. There is no known antigen for this receptor. There are no base qualities to consult, and no much larger clone falls within one base. This record comes from a study of neurological immune-mediated disorders (dated by TCRdb to about 2019). Context from the whole study: Among the roughly 35 multiple sclerosis patients, relapsing-remitting MS accounted for 31 and secondary progressive MS accounted for 3. Longitudinal samples, technical triplicates and paired sorted CD4+ and CD8+ T-cell subsets, alongside PBMC samples, were included among the roughly 96 TCR-beta libraries. The cohort was made up of about 65 subjects, consisting of some 14 HAM/TSP patients, about 35 multiple sclerosis patients and around 20 healthy controls. Using UMI-based sequencing, the study compared peripheral blood TCR-beta repertoires from patients with HTLV-I-associated myelopathy (HAM/TSP), patients with multiple sclerosis, and healthy controls.

cDNA was synthesized by template-switch 5'RACE using a primer carrying a 10-nucleotide random unique molecular identifier by which each TCR transcript was tagged. Over 180 million TCR-beta sequences, covering 15-18 subjects, were produced in each sequencing run. Total RNA was extracted with the RNeasy kit. The KAPA Real-time Library Amplification kit was used to amplify TCR-beta VDJ regions with primers for the TCR constant region and the 5'RACE anchor. A first PCR added sample indexes and Illumina adaptors, and a second PCR then raised library yield. After Ampure bead purification, the TCR product of roughly 650 bp was size-selected on a 2% E-gel SizeSelection system. Before pooling, library quality was checked on a Bioanalyzer, concentration was measured with Qubit, and libraries were quantified with the Kapa Library Quantification kit. An Illumina HiSeq 2500 sequenced the libraries paired-end 2 x 150 bp. To increase sequence diversity, about 25-31% phiX was spiked into each library pool. Processing in the source paper ran as follows. Quality-filtered reads were processed with the UMI-based MiGEC pipeline, and over 80% of raw TCR sequences were removed by the MiGEC pipeline during error correction. VDJ genes were aligned to IMGT germline references, and clonotypes were defined by unique CDR3 amino acid sequence plus V-J genes. Clonal expansion, Shannon diversity and CDR3 relatedness (CalcPairwiseDistances, ClusterSamples) were evaluated with VDJtools, and phylogenetic trees were built with CLCbio workbench. Clones with at least 8 unique UMIs were defined as expanded, with this threshold being based on coefficient-of-variation modelling across technical triplicates. The public reads were quality trimmed at Q25 with fastp and then assembled into clones with MiXCR by TCRdb, keeping productive beta chains. Under each unique CDR3 protein, matching rows form one entry showing the most common genes and DNA. In this record, the V and J calls reflect TCRdb's handling and not the investigators' own analysis. The sample table lists about 88,000 distinct CDR3 sequences, around 3.4% of them with a count of one. Of the sample, around 6% is held by the ten largest clones.

For unsorted PBMC libraries, 2 million PBMCs were used after storage in RNAlater at -80 degrees C until RNA extraction. Multiple sclerosis patients were enrolled in a US clinical protocol evaluating disease progression by magnetic resonance imaging. PBMCs were separated from peripheral blood using Ficoll-Hypaque density gradient centrifugation and then cryopreserved in liquid nitrogen. Taken from cysteine to phenylalanine, the CDR3 has 13 residues. Only the CDR3 region is kept as DNA, spanning 39 bases read in frame from base 1. Sequences SGHDN (CDR1) and FVKESK (CDR2) are obtained from the germline V gene. V was cut back by 3 bases and J by 2 bases, leaving a gap of 4 bases between them. The investigation overall reported the following: Repertoires from 18 of 34 MS patients were grouped by phylogenetic analysis into a cluster of related CDR3 sequences, suggesting a possible repertoire-level signature. The MS cluster was not associated with any clinical or MRI features, and the authors stated that larger cohorts are needed. The highest TCR clonal expansion was observed in HAM/TSP patients, whereas the lowest was observed in MS patients, even when compared with healthy controls. Across subjects, expanded clones never shared an identical CDR3 amino acid sequence, which suggests that the TCR-beta repertoires in every group were private.

Sequences were obtained from PBMCs. The sequence was obtained from a woman under 30 with multiple sclerosis. The chain couples TRBV14 to TRBJ2-2; the D gene is unclear. The CDR3 region reads CASSQRNTGELFF. The bases are TGTGCCAGCAGCCAGAGAAACACCGGGGAGCTGTTTTTT.